The next 8 T cell receptor beta chains were all read from a single sample in a study of kidney transplant recipient with SARS-CoV-2 infection. TCRdb called the reads again in MiXCR, with one record for every CDR3 protein. Of 250,000 or so distinct CDR3 sequences listed, around 30% are singletons. The sequencing used a blood sample, collected at baseline and on approximately day 120 from a kidney transplant recipient. These TCRs come from a male patient younger than 45 who had COVID-19 and was a kidney transplant recipient. Among the T cells, some may be from the graft donor.

This clonotype has at least ten counts. The chain recombines TRBV5-4 with TRBJ2-7; either TRBD1 or TRBD2 may fit D (5 bases each). Germline lookup yields CDR1 SGHNT and CDR2 YYREEE (reference sequence). Between the trimmed V and J ends, which lost 8 bases and 3 bases, there was a span of 15 bases. The CDR3 runs to 13 residues. The DNA of the CDR3 is TGTGCCAGTAGCCAGTTGGGGGACTACGAGCAGTACTTC. This encodes CASSQLGDYEQYF.

This clonotype was detected many times. Here the CDR3 DNA reads TGTGCCAGCAGCCAAGATTTTGCCTACGAGCAGTACTTC. Amino acid sequence: CASSQDFAYEQYF. This chain joins TRBV14 and TRBJ2-7, with D uncertain. Germline V gives CDR1 SGHDN, CDR2 FVKESK. The CDR3 runs to 13 residues. The V and J ends lost 0 bases and 2 bases respectively, with 5 bases between them.

The J gene is TRBJ2-1, the V gene TRBV11-2; the match to TRBD2 covers 8 bases. The CDR3 is made up of 16 amino acids. In germline, CDR1 is SGHAT, CDR2 FQNNGV. V lost 5 bases, J lost 0 bases, and 6 bases stayed unmatched. The CDR3 loop is CASSRVSGGSYNEQFF. For the CDR3, the DNA is TGTGCCAGCAGCCGCGTAAGCGGGGGCTCCTACAATGAGCAGTTCTTC. The entire variable domain, with the rest obtained from reference TRBV11-2 and TRBJ2-1, is as follows: EAGVAQSPRYKIIEKRQSVAFWCNPISGHATLYWYQQILGQGPKLLIQFQNNGVVDDSQLPKDRFSAERLKGVDSTLKIQPAKLEDSAVYLCASSRVSGGSYNEQFFGPGTRLTVL.

This clonotype was seen ten or more times. The chain employs TRBV5-6 and TRBJ2-3, with 8 bases fitting TRBD2. This CDR3 contains 16 residues. Germline CDR1 and CDR2: SGHDT and YYEEEE. Trimming at V came to 0 bases and at J to 6 bases, leaving 9 bases not matched to a gene. The CDR3 nucleotides are TGTGCCAGCAGCTTGGGGACTAGCTGGGGGGGGGATACGCAGTATTTT. This translates into CASSLGTSWGGDTQYF. Drawing the rest from reference TRBV5-6 and TRBJ2-3, the complete variable domain is DAGVTQSPTHLIKTRGQQVTLRCSPKSGHDTVSWYQQALGQGPQFIFQYYEEEERQRGNFPDRFSGHQFPNYSSELNVNALLLGDSALYLCASSLGTSWGGDTQYFGPGTRLTVL.

This clonotype has a count of ten or more. The chain recombines TRBV29-1 with TRBJ2-1; 8 bases agree with TRBD1. This CDR3 is built from 14 residues. The V gene's germline CDR1 is SQVTM and CDR2 ANQGSEA. J gave up 2 bases and V 6 bases, and 6 bases lay outside the gene matches. The CDR3 DNA sequence: TGCAGCGTGAGGACAGGGTTGGCCTACAATGAGCAGTTCTTC. Protein: CSVRTGLAYNEQFF.

This clonotype was counted many times. The chain links TRBV9 to TRBJ2-3; 11 positions agree with TRBD1. The CDR3 totals 15 residues. Germline-derived CDR1 and CDR2 are SGDLS and YYNGEE. The junction had 4 bases not matched to a gene; V was cut back by 3 bases and J by 4 bases. CDR3 loop: CASSAGTGGPDTQYF. DNA of the CDR3: TGTGCCAGCAGCGCCGGGACAGGGGGTCCAGATACGCAGTATTTT.

This clonotype has more than one count but fewer than ten. The chain is built from TRBV3-1 and TRBJ2-2; D gene unclear. The CDR3 covers 18 residues. Trimming left V 5 bases short and J 5 bases short, with 24 bases between. Germline V gene lookup returns CDR1 LGHDT and CDR2 YNNKEL (reference sequence). CDR3 bases: TGTGCCAGCAGCATAAAGGATCCCATTTCAGGCTTGACCGGGGAGCTGTTTTTT. Its translation: CASSIKDPISGLTGELFF.

Comments on this clonotype: Being one base from a much bigger clone, this may be a read error. The CDR3 loop is CANRSCLATVMQDTQYF. CDR3 sequence (DNA): TGTGCCAACAGAAGCTGTTTAGCTACAGTCATGCAAGATACGCAGTATTTT. The rearrangement uses TRBV21-1 and TRBJ2-3. TRBV21-1 corresponds to a pseudogene. The CDR3 is made up of 17 amino acids.